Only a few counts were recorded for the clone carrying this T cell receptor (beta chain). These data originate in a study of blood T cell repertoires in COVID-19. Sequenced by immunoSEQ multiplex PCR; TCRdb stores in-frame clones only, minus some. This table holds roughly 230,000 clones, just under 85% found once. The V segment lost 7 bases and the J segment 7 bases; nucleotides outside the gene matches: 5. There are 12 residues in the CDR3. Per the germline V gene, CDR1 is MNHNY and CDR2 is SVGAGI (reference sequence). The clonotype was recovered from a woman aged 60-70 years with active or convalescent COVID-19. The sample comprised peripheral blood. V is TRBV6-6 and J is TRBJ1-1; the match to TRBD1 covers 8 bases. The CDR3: CASIIGTGEAFF. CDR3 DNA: TGTGCCAGCATCATCGGGACAGGTGAAGCTTTCTTT.